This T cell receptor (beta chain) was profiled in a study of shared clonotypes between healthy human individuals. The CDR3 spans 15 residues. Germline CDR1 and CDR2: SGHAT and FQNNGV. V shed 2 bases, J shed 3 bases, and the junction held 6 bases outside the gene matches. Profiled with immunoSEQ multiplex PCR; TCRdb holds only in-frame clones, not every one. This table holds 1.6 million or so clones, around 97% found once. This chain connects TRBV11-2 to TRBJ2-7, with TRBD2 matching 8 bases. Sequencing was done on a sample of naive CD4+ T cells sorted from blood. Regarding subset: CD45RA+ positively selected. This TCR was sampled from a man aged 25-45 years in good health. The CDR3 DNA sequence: TGTGCCAGCAGCTTATCCGCGGGAGGCTACTACGAGCAGTACTTC. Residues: CASSLSAGGYYEQYF.